A single sample gave rise to the 22 T cell receptor beta chains below, sequenced in a study of shared clonotypes between healthy human individuals. Clones were sequenced by immunoSEQ multiplex PCR, and TCRdb holds only the in-frame ones, with some missing. The table has about 1.4 million clones, roughly 96% seen once; the top ten hold roughly 1.1%. Material: naive CD4+ T cells sorted from blood. Subset reported: CD45RA+ positively selected. Every receptor here comes from a man aged 25 to 45 in good health.

Points on this clone: Within the sample, other DNA sequences also encode this same CDR3. This chain joins TRBV7-9 and TRBJ1-1; no firm D call. The CDR3 is 13 amino acids. With 3 bases removed from V and 1 base from J, the gap between germline ends came to 6 bases. From germline, CDR1 is SEHNR and CDR2 FQNEAQ (reference sequence). CDR3 protein: CASSLKANTEAFF. The CDR3 DNA reads as TGTGCCAGCAGCTTGAAGGCGAACACTGAAGCTTTCTTT.

The chain uses TRBV18 and TRBJ2-7; D is undetermined. Trimming took 6 bases from V and 4 from J, leaving 16 bases between them. The CDR3 extends over 14 amino acids. The V gene's germline CDR1 is KGHSH and CDR2 LQKENI. The CDR3 coding sequence is TGTGCCAGCTCCAGTACTGCGGCTGGGTACGAGCAGTACTTC. Encoded protein: CASSSTAAGYEQYF. Looking up the rest from reference TRBV18 and TRBJ2-7 gives the full variable domain: NAGVMQNPRHLVRRRGQEARLRCSPMKGHSHVYWYRQLPEEGLKFMVYLQKENIIDESGMPKERFSAEFPKEGPSILRIQQVVRGDSAAYFCASSSTAAGYEQYFGPGTRLTVT.

The chain combines TRBV6-1 with TRBJ2-7; D is ambiguous. There are 14 residues in the CDR3. Between the trimmed V and J ends, which lost 4 bases and 3 bases, there was a span of 13 bases. CDR1 is MNHNS, CDR2 SASEGT, per germline. The CDR3 DNA follows: TGTGCCAGCAGTGTACCCGTGCTGGGCTACGAGCAGTACTTC. This codes for CASSVPVLGYEQYF.

The rearrangement uses TRBV7-2 and TRBJ2-4, with a possible D match to TRBD1 (5 bases). This CDR3 is built from 13 residues. Trimming pared 1 base from V and 8 bases from J, leaving 9 bases between. The germline V gene encodes CDR1 SGHTA and CDR2 FQGNSA. The CDR3 spells CASSLGRDHIQYF. The CDR3 DNA reads TGTGCCAGCAGCTTAGGCAGGGATCACATTCAGTACTTC.

This clone was counted a few times. The sample carries other DNA sequences with the same CDR3. This chain connects TRBV5-1 to TRBJ1-3; D unresolved. Trimming removed 4 bases at V and 0 bases at J, with 5 bases between. Germline values: CDR1 SGHRS, CDR2 YFSETQ. This CDR3 is built from 13 residues. This CDR3 reads CASSAGSGNTIYF. The CDR3 DNA sequence: TGCGCCAGCAGCGCAGGCTCTGGAAACACCATATATTTT.

V and J are TRBV7-9 and TRBJ1-2; TRBD1 matches at 9 bases. The CDR3 is 15 amino acids. J was trimmed by 4 bases and V by 4 bases; bases with no gene match: 7. The germline gives CDR1 SEHNR, CDR2 FQNEAQ (reference sequence). CDR3 residues: CASSWGDREGYGYTF. CDR3 bases: TGTGCCAGCAGCTGGGGGGACAGGGAAGGCTATGGCTACACCTTC.

V is TRBV19 and J is TRBJ1-5; maybe TRBD1 (6 bases). Germline V gene lookup returns CDR1 LNHDA and CDR2 SQIVND (reference sequence). The CDR3 loop spans 16 amino acids. Trimming took 2 bases from V and 2 from J, leaving 13 bases between them. Here the CDR3 reads CASSIRGERGNQPQHF. As DNA, the CDR3 is TGTGCCAGTAGTATAAGGGGGGAGAGGGGCAATCAGCCCCAGCATTTT.

The rearrangement uses TRBV19 and TRBJ2-2; maybe TRBD2 (5 bases). Trimming left V 4 bases short and J 7 bases short, with 10 bases between. The CDR3 is 13 amino acids. Germline V gene lookup returns CDR1 LNHDA and CDR2 SQIVND (reference sequence). Here the CDR3 reads CASSKLVNGELFF. The CDR3 DNA reads TGTGCCAGTAGTAAACTAGTTAACGGGGAGCTGTTTTTT.

J is TRBJ1-5 and V is TRBV1. TRBV1 counts as a pseudogene. CDR3 length: 17 amino acids. CDR3 sequence reads: CTSSQEEDPPPHQPQHF. CDR3 sequence (DNA): TGCACCAGCAGCCAAGAGGAAGACCCCCCTCCTCATCAGCCCCAGCATTTT.

The chain uses TRBV7-9 and TRBJ2-7, with 12 bases identical to TRBD2. Per germline, CDR1 SEHNR and CDR2 FQNEAQ (reference sequence). This CDR3 contains 19 residues. The J segment lost 1 base and the V segment lost 3 bases, leaving 13 bases of the junction unmatched. The CDR3 region has the DNA TGTGCCAGCAGCTTCCTCCCCCTAGCGGGGGGGGAACGTTCCTACGAGCAGTACTTC. Translated, it gives CASSFLPLAGGERSYEQYF. The full variable domain, with the rest looked up from reference TRBV7-9 and TRBJ2-7, is DTGVSQNPRHKITKRGQNVTFRCDPISEHNRLYWYRQTLGQGPEFLTYFQNEAQLEKSRLLSDRFSAERPKGSFSTLEIQRTEQGDSAMYLCASSFLPLAGGERSYEQYFGPGTRLTVT.

The V and J genes are TRBV5-1 and TRBJ1-1; the match to TRBD1 covers 8 bases. CDR1 is SGHRS, CDR2 YFSETQ, per germline. With V trimmed by 3 bases and J by 4 bases, 5 bases remained unmatched. The CDR3 runs to 14 residues. The CDR3 here is CASSWGQVGTEAFF. The CDR3 DNA reads as TGCGCCAGCAGCTGGGGACAGGTCGGCACTGAAGCTTTCTTT.

CDR3 DNA sequence: TGTGCCAGCAGCATTGGGACTAGGTCCCCCGAGCAGTACTTC. Translating gives CASSIGTRSPEQYF. The chain carries TRBV13 and TRBJ2-7, with TRBD2 matching 8 bases. Germline V gene data show CDR1 as PRHDT and CDR2 as FYEKMQ (reference sequence). The CDR3 is 14 residues long. Germline trimming cut 5 bases from V and 6 bases from J; bases unmatched to any gene: 9.

In nucleotides, the CDR3 is TGTGCCAGCAGCTCCCGGAAGACCCAGTACTTC. It encodes CASSSRKTQYF. The chain recombines TRBV7-9 with TRBJ2-5, with D uncertain. CDR3 length equals 11 residues. Germline CDR1 and CDR2: SEHNR and FQNEAQ (reference sequence). Deletions cut 4 bases from V and 6 bases from J, with 6 bases between.

The chain joins TRBV10-1 to TRBJ2-7; D ambiguous. CDR1 WNHNN and CDR2 SYGVQD come from the germline V gene (reference sequence). This CDR3 is 12 amino acids long. The V gene lost 2 bases and the J gene lost 4 bases, with 6 bases spanning the gap. Written as DNA, the CDR3 is TGCGCCAGCAGTGAGCTGGGGTACGAGCAGTACTTC. Translating it yields CASSELGYEQYF.

The chain combines TRBV4-3 with TRBJ2-2; perhaps D is TRBD1 or TRBD2 (5 bases each). The CDR3 extends over 15 amino acids. CDR1 and CDR2 from the germline V gene are LGHNA and YSLEER. V lost 1 base and J lost 7, with 13 bases in between. The CDR3 region is CASSQVGLASGELFF. CDR3 nucleotide sequence: TGCGCCAGCAGCCAAGTGGGGCTAGCAAGCGGGGAGCTGTTTTTT.

The rearrangement joins TRBV6-5 to TRBJ2-7; D is tentatively TRBD1 or TRBD2 (6 bases each). CDR1 is MNHEY, CDR2 SVGAGI, per germline. V lost 5 bases, J lost 2 bases, and 13 bases lay in between. This CDR3 comprises 14 residues. CDR3 nucleotide sequence: TGTGCCAGCAGTAGGGTAGGGGGGACCTACGAGCAGTACTTC. It specifies CASSRVGGTYEQYF.

V gene TRBV18 combines with J gene TRBJ2-7; D not resolved. Germline CDR1 is KGHSH and CDR2 is LQKENI. V lost 2 bases to trimming and J lost 3 bases, with 8 bases between them. The CDR3 runs to 13 residues. CDR3 protein: CASSPIGIYEQYF. The CDR3 DNA reads as TGTGCCAGCTCACCAATAGGTATCTACGAGCAGTACTTC.

The rearrangement links TRBV6-6 to TRBJ2-3, with TRBD2 as a possible D gene (5 bases). CDR3 length: 15 amino acids. V was shortened by 5 bases and J by 4 bases, with 16 bases between the two germline ends. Per germline, CDR1 MNHNY and CDR2 SVGAGI (reference sequence). CDR3 DNA: TGTGCCAGCAGTACTGACTACTGGGCGGCAGATACGCAGTATTTT. Translation gives CASSTDYWAADTQYF.

J is TRBJ1-1 and V is TRBV6-6, with D possibly matching TRBD1 (6 bases). This CDR3 comprises 15 residues. Germline assignment: CDR1 MNHNY and CDR2 SVGAGI (reference sequence). The V end was cut by 4 bases, the J end by 1 base, with 13 bases between. DNA of the CDR3: TGTGCCAGCAGTTTTACCAGGGGCCCGAACACTGAAGCTTTCTTT. It yields the protein CASSFTRGPNTEAFF.

The chain recombines TRBV5-8 with TRBJ1-4; a weak D match, TRBD1 (5 bases). Germline CDR1 and CDR2: SGHTS and YDEGEE. Between the trimmed V and J ends, which lost 2 bases and 7 bases, there was a span of 18 bases. There are 16 residues in the CDR3. The CDR3 nucleotides are TGTGCCAGCAGCTTTGGGCCGGGACCCCTTTTTGAAAAACTGTTTTTT. The encoded protein is CASSFGPGPLFEKLFF.

The chain links TRBV5-1 to TRBJ2-3; TRBD2 matches 11 bases. V shed 3 bases and J 6 bases; nucleotides not matched to a gene: 15. The CDR3 is 18 residues long. CDR1 is SGHRS, CDR2 YFSETQ, per germline. CDR3 region: CASSSRIAGGPGADTQYF. The CDR3 nucleotides read TGCGCCAGCAGCTCGAGAATAGCGGGAGGGCCTGGGGCGGATACGCAGTATTTT. Full variable domain (outside the CDR3, taken from reference TRBV5-1 and TRBJ2-3): KAGVTQTPRYLIKTRGQQVTLSCSPISGHRSVSWYQQTPGQGLQFLFEYFSETQRNKGNFPGRFSGRQFSNSRSEMNVSTLELGDSALYLCASSSRIAGGPGADTQYFGPGTRLTVL.

CDR3 sequence: CASSPGDRHSPPNYEQYF. Here the CDR3 DNA reads TGCGCCAGCAGTCCAGGGGACAGACATTCCCCTCCGAACTACGAGCAGTACTTC. The chain is built from TRBV23-1 and TRBJ2-7; TRBD1 aligns across 7 bases. TRBV23-1 is marked as an open reading frame, function uncertain. This CDR3 contains 18 residues. Trimming took 4 bases from V and 3 from J; bases not matched to a gene: 18.